This TCR beta chain was obtained from a study of cytomegalovirus exposure and HLA in healthy donors. Broader study findings: Later work found that TCR association rates differed between HLA loci; DRB1 had the most and HLA-C the fewest. The study listed about 150 cytomegalovirus-associated TCR beta chains.

About this clone: The antigen is not known.

PCR was performed using 60 Vbeta and 13 Jbeta primers. Here immunoSEQ multiplex PCR was the method, and the copy in TCRdb shows in-frame clones only, minus some. The sample gives 150,000 to 200,000 clones, roughly 81% of which show up once; about 2% is in the top ten. Per the germline V gene, CDR1 is SGHAT and CDR2 is FQNNGV. The V end was cut by 4 bases, the J end by 5 bases, with 6 bases between. CDR3 size: 12 residues. The chain recombines TRBV11-2 with TRBJ1-3; D is undetermined. This clonotype was sampled from a man aged 18 to 29 in good health and CMV-seropositive. Sequenced material: PBMCs. The CDR3: CASSSNRNTIYF. The CDR3 region has the DNA TGTGCCAGCAGCTCAAATCGAAACACCATATATTTT.